Here is one T cell receptor (beta chain) with its context. Antigen specificity is unknown. Clones were sequenced by immunoSEQ multiplex PCR, and TCRdb holds only the in-frame ones, with some missing. The table lists 90,000 to 110,000 clones, approximately 89% of them singletons, with 15% to 20% in the top ten. This sample is drawn from a study of PD-1 blockade in classical Hodgkin lymphoma. This CDR3 spans 12 amino acids. Time point meaning: cycle 4 day 1 (C4D1), after five to seven weeks of nivolumab. Each of the patients experienced relapse following autologous stem cell transplantation, and their brentuximab vedotin exposure differed. Study-level points and caveats: There was a significant rise in CD4+ TCR diversity by C4D1, with no such rise for CD8+.

The chain carries TRBV21-1 and TRBJ1-5. TRBV21-1 is a documented pseudogene. The TCR sequence derives from a human donor with classical Hodgkin lymphoma. Sample: peripheral blood mononuclear cells (PBMCs), taken before the fourth cycle of nivolumab. In DNA form, the CDR3 reads TGTGCCAGCAGCGAAAATAGACGGCCCCAGCATTTT. Protein product: CASSENRRPQHF.